A selection of T cell receptor beta chains follows, all from one sample in a study of T cell repertoires in cytomegalovirus infection. Using its own MiXCR run on the reads, TCRdb lists one record per CDR3 protein. The table lists roughly 860,000 distinct CDR3 sequences, about 30% of them singletons. These TCRs are of unknown antigen specificity. The source material was cultured CD8+ T cells from PBMCs, sampled from culture after CMV antigen stimulation. The origin of the receptors is a human donor in good health (CMV status not recorded). Some clones in this sample may be carry-over from other donors' samples. The CDR3 runs from the conserved cysteine through the conserved F or W. The order of the fields is D gene, V gene, clone size, J gene, CDR3 DNA, CDR3 protein. The D gene is left open where the match is weak. Clone size, where shown, is once, few, many, or a class for clones that have expanded.

D: TRBD2
V: TRBV5-1
size: NA
J: TRBJ2-1
DNA: TGCGCCACCACGCGGGAGGGCGGCAATGAGCAGTTCTTC
CDR3: CATTREGGNEQFF

D: TRBD1
V: TRBV7-3
size: many
J: TRBJ2-2
DNA: TGTGCCAGCAGCCCTAACAGGGGGCGAGGCGGGGAGCTGTTTTTT
CDR3: CASSPNRGRGGELFF

D: NA
V: TRBV7-2
size: many
J: TRBJ2-1
DNA: TGTGCCAGCAGCTTAGAAGGCGCAAGCTACAATGAGCAGTTCTTC
CDR3: CASSLEGASYNEQFF

D: NA
V: TRBV27
size: NA
J: TRBJ1-2
DNA: TGTGCCAGCAGTTTATCCCGGCCGGCACGAGTGGATGGCTACACCTTC
CDR3: CASSLSRPARVDGYTF

D: NA
V: TRBV28
size: few
J: TRBJ2-2
DNA: TGTGCCAGCAGTTTAGTCCCCGGACTGGGCGGGGAGCTGTTTTTT
CDR3: CASSLVPGLGGELFF

D: NA
V: TRBV6-1
size: many
J: TRBJ2-1
DNA: TGTGCCAGCAGGGGGGCAGGGAGGTCCTACAATGAGCAGTTCTTC
CDR3: CASRGAGRSYNEQFF

D: TRBD2
V: TRBV28
size: NA
J: TRBJ2-3
DNA: TGTGCCAGCAGTTTTCCCCTGGGGGGGGGAGAAGATACGCAGTATTTT
CDR3: CASSFPLGGGEDTQYF

D: NA
V: TRBV6-2/TRBV6-3
size: NA
J: TRBJ1-1
DNA: TGTGCCAGCAGTTACCCGTGGGATCAGAACACTGAAGCTTTCTTT
CDR3: CASSYPWDQNTEAFF

D: TRBD1
V: TRBV27
size: few
J: TRBJ1-1
DNA: TGTGCCAGCAAGGCCATCGGGACAGGGAACACTGAAGCTTTCTTT
CDR3: CASKAIGTGNTEAFF

D: NA
V: TRBV10-3
size: many
J: TRBJ2-4
DNA: TGTGCCATCAGTCCGGACCTCCTAGACATTCAGTACTTC
CDR3: CAISPDLLDIQYF

D: TRBD2
V: TRBV7-6
size: NA
J: TRBJ2-1
DNA: TGTGCCAGCAGCCCCCGGGGGGGCCGGAATGAGCAGTTCTTC
CDR3: CASSPRGGRNEQFF

D: NA
V: TRBV2
size: NA
J: TRBJ2-7
DNA: TGTGCCAGCAAAACCTACGAGCAGTACTTC
CDR3: CASKTYEQYF

D: NA
V: TRBV7-2
size: few
J: TRBJ2-1
DNA: TGTGCCAGCAGCTTAGTTTTATTCTCCTACAATGAGCAGTTCTTC
CDR3: CASSLVLFSYNEQFF

D: NA
V: TRBV5-4
size: NA
J: TRBJ2-1
DNA: TGTGCCAGCAGCTTCGAAGGCTACCTCAATGAGCAGTTCTTC
CDR3: CASSFEGYLNEQFF

D: NA
V: TRBV6-1
size: few
J: TRBJ1-1
DNA: TGTGCCAGCAGTGCGGGGGGGTACACTGAAGCTTTCTTT
CDR3: CASSAGGYTEAFF

D: NA
V: TRBV7-9
size: NA
J: TRBJ1-1
DNA: TGTGCCAGCAGCTTAGAGGCAGGCGAGAACACTGAAGCTTTCTTT
CDR3: CASSLEAGENTEAFF

D: NA
V: TRBV6-4
size: once
J: TRBJ2-5
DNA: TGTGCCAGCAGTGTAGGGCAGGAACAAGAGACCCAGTACTTC
CDR3: CASSVGQEQETQYF

D: TRBD2
V: TRBV27
size: NA
J: TRBJ2-2
DNA: TGTGCCAGCACCACAGAAGGGGGGCTAGCGGGGGGGCCCGGGGACGGGGAGCTGTTTTTT
CDR3: CASTTEGGLAGGPGDGELFF

D: NA
V: TRBV4-1
size: NA
J: TRBJ2-1
DNA: TGCGCCAGCAGCGCTCATCCCCAAATGCACAATGAGCAGTTCTTC
CDR3: CASSAHPQMHNEQFF

D: NA
V: TRBV2
size: NA
J: TRBJ2-3
DNA: TGTGCCAGCAGTGGGCTCCCCACCAGCACAGATACGCAGTATTTT
CDR3: CASSGLPTSTDTQYF

D: NA
V: TRBV19
size: NA
J: TRBJ2-6
DNA: TGTGCCAGTAGTCTTCTCGGATCTGGGGCCAACGTCCTGACTTTC
CDR3: CASSLLGSGANVLTF

D: TRBD1
V: TRBV12-3/TRBV12-4
size: NA
J: TRBJ2-7
DNA: TGTGCCAGCACCCTACAGGGGTTGTGCGAGCAGTACTTC
CDR3: CASTLQGLCEQYF

D: TRBD1
V: TRBV20-1
size: few
J: TRBJ2-1
DNA: TGCAGTCCGAGGGACAGCTCCTACAATGAGCAGTTCTTC
CDR3: CSPRDSSYNEQFF

D: NA
V: TRBV27
size: many
J: TRBJ2-3
DNA: TGTGCCAGCAGTTTAGGGGTTCTCACAGATACGCAGTATTTT
CDR3: CASSLGVLTDTQYF

D: TRBD1
V: TRBV29-1
size: NA
J: TRBJ2-7
DNA: TGCAGCGTTGAAGACCCCCGACAGGGAAGCTCCTACGAGCAGTACTTC
CDR3: CSVEDPRQGSSYEQYF

D: TRBD1
V: TRBV7-4
size: once
J: TRBJ1-1
DNA: TGTGCCAGCAGCGTCGACAGGGGGTCCGAAGCTTTCTTT
CDR3: CASSVDRGSEAFF